This passage covers 17 T cell receptor beta chains from one sample sequenced in a study of T cell responses to AZD1222 COVID-19 vaccine (dated by TCRdb to about 2021). The intended sense of this specimen's time point label: about 28 days (+/-7) after the second vaccine dose. This specimen's treatment or condition label, per the study, means: meningococcal conjugate vaccine given as trial control. The method behind the library was the immunoSEQ multiplex PCR assay. TCRdb stores this immuneACCESS table with in-frame sequences only. Part of the clones is absent; in the studies checked, under half of the shortfall reflects unresolved V genes, and no reason is known for the rest. Here the sample has about 39,000 clones; about 90% occur a single time. Together, the top ten hold around a quarter of the sample. Sample: peripheral blood, taken 28 days after the second dose of the MenACWY control vaccine. The receptors were sampled from an adult who received the MenACWY meningococcal vaccine as a control.

The CDR3 coding sequence is TGTGCCAGCAGCTCAACCAGGCAAACTTTCACAGATACGCAGTATTTT. Protein sequence: CASSSTRQTFTDTQYF. The J gene is TRBJ2-3, the V gene TRBV7-9, with D uncertain. CDR3 size: 16 residues. The germline CDR1 and CDR2 sequences are SEHNR and FQNEAQ (reference sequence). Deletions cut 4 bases from V and 2 bases from J, with 16 bases between.

This chain joins TRBV4-1 and TRBJ1-4, with 8 bases lining up with TRBD1. The length of the CDR3 is 12 residues. The germline V gene has CDR1 MGHRA and CDR2 YSYEKL. J gave up 8 bases and V 5 bases, and 1 base lay outside the gene matches. The CDR3 loop reads CASSWDREKLFF. In DNA form, the CDR3 reads TGCGCCAGCAGCTGGGACAGGGAAAAACTGTTTTTT.

The rearrangement uses TRBV4-1 and TRBJ2-7; 10 nucleotides align to TRBD2. Germline V lookup: CDR1 MGHRA, CDR2 YSYEKL. V lost 2 bases, J lost 5 bases, and 6 bases stayed unmatched. There are 15 residues in the CDR3. CDR3 in DNA: TGCGCCAGCAGCCAACTAGCGGGAGAGATCCACGAGCAGTACTTC. The encoded protein is CASSQLAGEIHEQYF.

This clone was seen just once. The chain carries TRBV3-1 (or the pseudogene TRBV3-2) and TRBJ1-5; 7 bases are a match to TRBD1. This CDR3 region has 16 residues. Germline values: CDR1 LGHDT, CDR2 YNNKEL (reference sequence). The V segment lost 0 bases and the J segment 13 bases; nucleotides outside the gene matches: 15. The CDR3 spells CASSQDLGQTPIVQHF. DNA for the CDR3: TGTGCCAGCAGCCAAGATTTGGGACAGACACCAATTGTACAGCATTTT.

This chain links TRBV7-9 with TRBJ2-2; D might be TRBD1 (6 bases). The CDR3 covers 16 residues. Germline lookup yields CDR1 SEHNR and CDR2 FQNEAQ (reference sequence). With 5 bases removed from V and 6 bases from J, the gap between germline ends came to 19 bases. In DNA form, the CDR3 reads TGTGCCAGCAGCCCCGCCTTTCGACAGGCGGCCGGGGAGCTGTTTTTT. Amino acids: CASSPAFRQAAGELFF.

The gene calls are TRBV4-2 and TRBJ1-1, with unresolved D. With 3 bases removed from V and 1 base from J, the gap between germline ends came to 12 bases. Germline V gene data show CDR1 as LGHNA and CDR2 as YNFKEQ. CDR3 length: 15 amino acids. The CDR3 reads CASSHGIGSNTEAFF. For the CDR3, the DNA is TGTGCCAGCAGCCACGGTATAGGGTCGAACACTGAAGCTTTCTTT.

The chain uses TRBV29-1 and TRBJ1-1; no reliable D call. CDR1 and CDR2 (germline): SQVTM, ANQGSEA. The CDR3 has 10 amino acids. Trimming cost V 5 bases and J 2 bases, with 3 bases left between them. The CDR3 DNA is TGCAGCGTTTCTAACACTGAAGCTTTCTTT. Residues: CSVSNTEAFF.

A single count supports this clone. The chain recombines TRBV11-2 with TRBJ1-4; D ambiguous. CDR1 and CDR2 (germline): SGHAT, FQNNGV. V dropped 8 bases and J dropped 5 bases, with 9 bases sitting between them. This CDR3 has 12 amino acids. The CDR3 DNA follows: TGTGCCAGCGGTAGGCAAAATGAAAAACTGTTTTTT. Amino acid sequence: CASGRQNEKLFF.

The V gene is TRBV7-9, the J gene TRBJ2-7; possible D gene TRBD2, 6 bases. The CDR3 runs 12 residues. V dropped 5 bases and J dropped 6 bases, with 11 bases sitting between them. Germline CDR1 SEHNR, CDR2 FQNEAQ (reference sequence). CDR3 residues: CASSRRDSEQYF. For the CDR3, the DNA is TGTGCCAGCAGCCGCAGGGACTCCGAGCAGTACTTC. The variable domain in full, with the rest retrieved from reference TRBV7-9 and TRBJ2-7, is DTGVSQNPRHKITKRGQNVTFRCDPISEHNRLYWYRQTLGQGPEFLTYFQNEAQLEKSRLLSDRFSAERPKGSFSTLEIQRTEQGDSAMYLCASSRRDSEQYFGPGTRLTVT.

The rearrangement uses TRBV5-4 and TRBJ2-3, with 8 bases matching TRBD2. V lost 2 bases, J lost 1 base, and 3 bases stayed unmatched. Germline V lookup: CDR1 SGHNT, CDR2 YYREEE (reference sequence). The CDR3 loop spans 15 amino acids. The CDR3 here is CASSFKAGGTDTQYF. The CDR3 DNA reads as TGTGCCAGCAGCTTCAAAGCGGGGGGCACAGATACGCAGTATTTT.

This rearrangement joins TRBV28 to TRBJ2-7, with 8 bases matching TRBD2. V lost 4 bases and J lost 6; bases outside the gene matches: 14. CDR3 length: 16 residues. The germline gives CDR1 MDHEN, CDR2 SYDVKM. Here the CDR3 DNA reads TGTGCCAGCAGTTCCCCGGTGAGCGGGAGAGAGGGCGAGCAGTACTTC. Translation: CASSSPVSGREGEQYF.

This rearrangement joins TRBV27 to TRBJ2-1, with TRBD1 identical over 10 bases. Unmatched junction bases numbered 9, after V lost 6 bases and J lost 7 bases. Germline V lookup: CDR1 MNHEY, CDR2 SMNVEV (reference sequence). The CDR3 has 15 amino acids. The CDR3 sequence: CASSRPGQGLNEQFF. CDR3 bases: TGTGCCAGCAGCCGCCCGGGACAGGGGTTGAATGAGCAGTTCTTC.

This chain joins TRBV7-6 and TRBJ2-7; no firm D call. Per germline, CDR1 SGHVS and CDR2 FNYEAQ. The CDR3 extends over 11 amino acids. Trimming removed 1 base from V and 7 bases from J, with 5 bases in between. The CDR3 is CASSLGREQYF. CDR3 nucleotide sequence: TGTGCCAGCAGCTTAGGGCGAGAGCAGTACTTC. The whole variable domain, remainder taken from reference TRBV7-6 and TRBJ2-7, is GAGVSQSPRYKVTKRGQDVALRCDPISGHVSLYWYRQALGQGPEFLTYFNYEAQQDKSGLPNDRFSAERPEGSISTLTIQRTEQRDSAMYRCASSLGREQYFGPGTRLTVT.

To note about this clone: A junction boundary mismatches the germline segment, possibly from a read error. The V and J genes are TRBV10-2 and TRBJ2-5; 7 bases agree with TRBD1. The CDR3 runs 12 residues. CDR1 WSHSY and CDR2 SAAADI come from the germline V gene. CDR3 loop: CASSEYVGTADF. The CDR3 coding sequence is TGCGCCAGCAGTGAGTATGTCGGGACAGCGGACTTC.

The rearrangement uses TRBV27 and TRBJ2-1; 13 bases are a match to TRBD2. Germline V gives CDR1 MNHEY, CDR2 SMNVEV (reference sequence). J was trimmed by 9 bases and V by 4 bases; bases with no gene match: 15. The CDR3 consists of 18 residues. The CDR3 loop reads CASSSARRTSGSIVEQFF. The CDR3 DNA reads TGTGCCAGCAGTTCCGCCCGACGGACTAGCGGGAGCATTGTTGAGCAGTTCTTC.

The V and J genes are TRBV24-1 and TRBJ2-2; possibly TRBD1 for D (6 bases). The CDR3 spans 17 residues. The germline V gene encodes CDR1 KGHDR and CDR2 SFDVKD. V lost 3 bases, J lost 3 bases, and 16 bases lay in between. The CDR3: CATSDPLTGLDTGELFF. In DNA form, the CDR3 reads TGTGCCACCAGTGATCCACTTACAGGGTTGGACACCGGGGAGCTGTTTTTT.

This clone was seen more than once but under ten times. The chain joins TRBV19 to TRBJ2-2; 11 nucleotides agree with TRBD2. There are 20 residues in the CDR3. Germline-derived CDR1 and CDR2 are LNHDA and SQIVND (reference sequence). Trimming cost V 1 base and J 5 bases; bases outside gene matches: 15. The CDR3 sequence: CASSIARLAGSPSGTGELFF. CDR3 DNA sequence: TGTGCCAGTAGTATAGCGAGACTAGCGGGATCCCCTTCCGGGACCGGGGAGCTGTTTTTT. The full variable domain, its missing parts supplied by reference TRBV19 and TRBJ2-2, is DGGITQSPKYLFRKEGQNVTLSCEQNLNHDAMYWYRQDPGQGLRLIYYSQIVNDFQKGDIAEGYSVSREKKESFPLTVTSAQKNPTAFYLCASSIARLAGSPSGTGELFFGEGSRLTVL.